This record looks at one T cell receptor (beta chain) sequence and its context. V lost 5 bases, J lost 6 bases, and 12 bases lay in between. The CDR3 contains 13 residues. It was the library that attached unique molecular identifiers to individual cDNA molecules. TCRdb reanalysed the RACE reads using MiXCR and keeps one entry per CDR3 protein. Of around 56,000 distinct CDR3 sequences listed, approximately 9.9% were seen once; the top ten hold 8% to 10%. Time point in this sample: pre-sensitization, week 0. Treatment reported: therapeutic diphenylcyclopropenone sensitization with weekly scalp DPC. This sample is part of a study of human T cells and chemical hapten exposure. For the study at large: Women made up most patients, who had alopecia areata, totalis or universalis.

The sequences come from whole blood, collected in connection with sensitization to the hapten diphenylcyclopropenone (DPC). The chain uses TRBV12-3 or TRBV12-4 and TRBJ2-3, with a weak D call TRBD2 (6 bases). This sequence originates from a man aged 35 to 55 with alopecia areata. Some clones in this sample may be carry-over from other donors' samples. The CDR3 nucleotides read TGTGCCAGCAGTCTCGGGACTTTTGATACGCAGTATTTT. Encoded protein: CASSLGTFDTQYF.